A single sample is the source of the 26 T cell receptor beta chains below, sequenced in a study of neurological immune-mediated disorders (dated by TCRdb to the late 2010s). Library preparation used 5' RACE. The listed sequencing device is Illumina HiSeq 2500. Clones were called with MiXCR by TCRdb after fastp trimmed the public reads at Q25, and only in-frame beta chains were retained. Rows matching on CDR3 protein sequence are summarized as one entry with the most common DNA and genes. Across this sample there are 71,000 or so distinct CDR3 sequences, with 5% to 5.5% seen only once. Together, the top ten hold around 2.2% of the sample. Material for sequencing was PBMCs. The origin of the receptors is a woman in her thirties with multiple sclerosis.

In its sample, this clonotype was seen many times. This chain connects TRBV5-1 to TRBJ2-3, with 8 positions matching TRBD1. The CDR3 sequence is 16 residues long. The ends lost 4 bases at V and 0 bases at J; junction bases unmatched: 7. Germline CDR1 is SGHRS and CDR2 is YFSETQ. DNA for the CDR3: TGCGCCAGCAGCCCCGGGACAGGAGTTAGCACAGATACGCAGTATTTT. Residues: CASSPGTGVSTDTQYF.

The chain carries TRBV12-3 or TRBV12-4 and TRBJ2-2; D perhaps matches TRBD1 (5 bases). V was pared by 5 bases and J by 7 bases, with 14 bases between. There are 14 residues in the CDR3. DNA of the CDR3: TGTGCCAGCAGTCCCCTGACAGATGTCGGGGAGCTGTTTTTT. Translated, it gives CASSPLTDVGELFF.

This clonotype showed up just a few times. Compared with germline, one end of the junction differs, possibly owing to a read error. The chain is built from TRBV5-1 and TRBJ1-5, with 7 positions matching TRBD1. CDR3 length: 15 residues. The germline V gene encodes CDR1 SGHRS and CDR2 YFSETQ. This CDR3 is CASSRGDRANQHQHF. For the CDR3, the DNA is TGCGCCAGCAGCCGAGGGGACAGAGCAAATCAGCACCAGCATTTT. Variable domain in full (rest from reference TRBV5-1 and TRBJ1-5): KAGVTQTPRYLIKTRGQQVTLSCSPISGHRSVSWYQQTPGQGLQFLFEYFSETQRNKGNFPGRFSGRQFSNSRSEMNVSTLELGDSALYLCASSRGDRANQHQHFGDGTRLSIL.

The V call is TRBV9, the J call TRBJ2-1; 14 bases line up with TRBD2. The germline gives CDR1 SGDLS, CDR2 YYNGEE. The CDR3 is 17 residues long. Trimming removed 4 bases from V and 1 base from J; junction bases left unmatched: 4. In DNA form, the CDR3 reads TGTGCCAGCAGCAGAGGACTAGCGGGAGGATCCTACAATGAGCAGTTCTTC. It is translated as CASSRGLAGGSYNEQFF.

This clonotype was recorded at least ten times. The chain has TRBV20-1 and TRBJ2-7, with unresolved D. CDR1 and CDR2 from the germline V gene are DFQATT and SNEGSKA (reference sequence). Trimming stripped 2 bases from V and 5 bases from J, with 7 bases between. The CDR3 is made up of 11 amino acids. CDR3 amino acids: CSARSGHEQYF. In DNA form, the CDR3 reads TGCAGTGCTAGATCGGGCCACGAGCAGTACTTC.

A few counts support this clonotype. This sequence joins TRBV11-2 and TRBJ2-2, with D unresolved. The CDR3 has 14 amino acids. V lost 6 bases and J lost 1, with 9 bases in between. Germline loops: CDR1 SGHAT, CDR2 FQNNGV. This chain's CDR3 is CASRLHRNTGELFF. CDR3 in DNA: TGTGCCAGCAGATTACACAGGAACACCGGGGAGCTGTTTTTT.

In its sample, this clonotype was seen a few times. The rearrangement links TRBV5-6 to TRBJ2-4; D may correspond to TRBD1 or TRBD2 (7 bases each). V was trimmed by 6 bases and J by 6 bases, leaving 13 bases between them. CDR1 SGHDT and CDR2 YYEEEE come from the germline V gene. The CDR3 contains 13 residues. CDR3 amino acids: CASNSGGANIQYF. Here the CDR3 DNA reads TGTGCCAGCAATTCAGGGGGGGCAAACATTCAGTACTTC.

A word on this clonotype: Because it lacks the conserved phenylalanine or tryptophan at the end, this CDR3 is likely a read error. The rearrangement joins TRBV7-9 to TRBJ2-4, with a weak D call TRBD2 (6 bases). The CDR3 is 16 amino acids. Germline CDR1 is SEHNR and CDR2 is FQNEAQ (reference sequence). V gave up 1 base and J gave up 9 bases, with 19 bases separating them. The CDR3 spells CASSLVAGGVGSIQYS. CDR3 nucleotide sequence: TGTGCCAGCAGCTTAGTGGCTGGAGGGGTAGGGAGCATTCAGTACTCC.

V and J are TRBV27 and TRBJ2-1; TRBD2 is a possible D gene (6 bases). V lost 5 bases, J lost 13 bases, and 15 bases lay in between. The CDR3 runs to 12 residues. Germline V gene sequence: CDR1 MNHEY, CDR2 SMNVEV (reference sequence). CDR3 sequence reads: CASSPSSDFQFF. CDR3 in DNA: TGTGCCAGCAGTCCATCTAGCGACTTTCAGTTCTTC.

This clonotype was seen many times. The chain has TRBV7-2 and TRBJ2-5, with 12 bases fitting TRBD2. The germline V gene has CDR1 SGHTA and CDR2 FQGNSA. Trimming removed 4 bases from V and 2 bases from J; junction bases left unmatched: 5. The CDR3 sequence is 16 residues long. Here the CDR3 DNA reads TGTGCCAGCAGCTATTCTAGCGGGAGGGTACAAGAGACCCAGTACTTC. This gives the protein CASSYSSGRVQETQYF.

This clonotype turned up a few times. The chain employs TRBV20-1 and TRBJ2-1, with D unclear. CDR1 and CDR2 (germline): DFQATT, SNEGSKA (reference sequence). The CDR3 loop spans 11 amino acids. Trimming pared 4 bases from V and 5 bases from J, leaving 6 bases between. In DNA form, the CDR3 reads TGCAGTGCTAACGGAGACAATGAGCAGTTCTTC. Amino acids: CSANGDNEQFF.

This clonotype was recorded many times. This chain connects TRBV6-5 to TRBJ2-1; D might be TRBD2 (6 bases). The CDR3 consists of 15 residues. The germline V gene encodes CDR1 MNHEY and CDR2 SVGAGI. V lost 0 bases and J lost 9, with 15 bases in between. CDR3 sequence (DNA): TGTGCCAGCAGTTACTCGTTTGGCGACGGGGGTGAGCAGTTCTTC. Amino acid sequence: CASSYSFGDGGEQFF.

This clonotype showed up just a few times. This chain links TRBV5-4 with TRBJ2-1, with unresolved D. V lost 1 base and J lost 0, with 11 bases in between. Germline assignment: CDR1 SGHNT and CDR2 YYREEE (reference sequence). This CDR3 contains 16 residues. The CDR3 DNA reads TGTGCCAGCAGCTTGAAGAGGTTCGGCTCCTACAATGAGCAGTTCTTC. Its protein is CASSLKRFGSYNEQFF.

This clonotype has at least ten counts. The chain combines TRBV20-1 with TRBJ2-7, with 7 bases that match TRBD1. The germline V gene encodes CDR1 DFQATT and CDR2 SNEGSKA (reference sequence). The junction had 5 bases not matched to a gene; V was cut back by 0 bases and J by 3 bases. The CDR3 has 14 amino acids. CDR3 nucleotide sequence: TGCAGTGCTAGAGATCTCGGGACAGACTACGAGCAGTACTTC. Residues: CSARDLGTDYEQYF.

This clonotype came up many times. The rearrangement uses TRBV6-6 and TRBJ2-7, with TRBD1 as a possible D gene (5 bases). Germline V lookup: CDR1 MNHNY, CDR2 SVGAGI (reference sequence). This CDR3 has 15 amino acids. The V and J ends lost 2 bases and 1 base respectively, with 12 bases between them. CDR3 in DNA: TGTGCCAGCAGTTACGGACAAGGGAATTCCTACGAGCAGTACGTC. Residues: CASSYGQGNSYEQYV.

At least ten counts were recorded for this clonotype. The CDR3, as DNA: TGCGCCAGCAGTGAGTCGTACAGCAATCAGCCCCAGCATTTT. Its translation: CASSESYSNQPQHF. The gene calls are TRBV10-2 and TRBJ1-5, with D uncertain. The CDR3 spans 14 residues. V was trimmed by 0 bases and J by 1 base, leaving 4 bases between them. Germline V gene lookup returns CDR1 WSHSY and CDR2 SAAADI.

This clonotype was counted a few times. The genes are TRBV7-9 and TRBJ1-1, with 7 bases aligning to TRBD1. Trimming removed 0 bases from V and 6 bases from J; junction bases left unmatched: 7. Germline V gene sequence: CDR1 SEHNR, CDR2 FQNEAQ (reference sequence). The CDR3 extends over 15 amino acids. CDR3 in amino acids: CASSLAAGGSAEAFF. The CDR3 bases are TGTGCCAGCAGCTTAGCGGCAGGGGGGAGCGCTGAAGCTTTCTTT.

This clonotype was found a few times. The chain is built from TRBV7-6 and TRBJ2-3, with unresolved D. Germline CDR1 is SGHVS and CDR2 is FNYEAQ. CDR3 length: 17 amino acids. Trimming cost V 0 bases and J 0 bases, with 13 bases left between them. The CDR3 DNA reads as TGTGCCAGCAGCTTAGCCCCCGAGGTTGGGAGCACAGATACGCAGTATTTT. Its protein product is CASSLAPEVGSTDTQYF.

This clonotype was seen many times. The chain combines TRBV20-1 with TRBJ1-2, with 10 positions matching TRBD1. Germline V lookup: CDR1 DFQATT, CDR2 SNEGSKA (reference sequence). The CDR3 is 13 residues long. J lost 6 bases, V lost 6 bases, and 7 bases had no gene match. The CDR3 sequence is CSAPGQGSHGYTF. The CDR3 nucleotides read TGCAGTGCGCCGGGACAGGGGTCCCATGGCTACACCTTC.

This clonotype was counted many times. V usage is TRBV12-3 or TRBV12-4 and J usage is TRBJ2-1, with D uncertain. The CDR3 has 14 residues. Between the trimmed V and J ends, which lost 6 bases and 7 bases, there was a span of 16 bases. The DNA of the CDR3 is TGTGCCAGCAGCATCGGGTCCCTGAGAAATGAGCAGTTCTTC. Encoded protein: CASSIGSLRNEQFF.

The table lists this clonotype with a few counts. The chain uses TRBV19 and TRBJ2-2; D is possibly TRBD1 (6 bases). The CDR3 spans 13 residues. The germline gives CDR1 LNHDA, CDR2 SQIVND (reference sequence). Trimming stripped 10 bases from V and 0 bases from J, with 9 bases between. The CDR3 reads CATGQTNTGELFF. The CDR3 DNA reads TGTGCCACCGGACAGACGAACACCGGGGAGCTGTTTTTT.

The chain uses TRBV2 and TRBJ2-3; D remains unclear. Germline V lookup: CDR1 SNHLY, CDR2 FYNNEI. V was trimmed by 6 bases and J by 3 bases, leaving 19 bases between them. The length of the CDR3 is 16 residues. CDR3 loop: CASRTPLGLQTDTQYF. The DNA of the CDR3 is TGTGCCAGCAGAACCCCGCTCGGGCTGCAGACAGATACGCAGTATTTT.

This clonotype was seen at least ten times. The chain recombines TRBV7-8 with TRBJ2-2, with 14 bases matching TRBD2. This CDR3 comprises 16 residues. Germline assignment: CDR1 SGHVS and CDR2 FQNEAQ. Trimming cost V 11 bases and J 1 base; bases outside gene matches: 6. This chain's CDR3 is CAGNGLAGGNTGELFF. The CDR3 DNA sequence: TGTGCCGGGAACGGACTAGCGGGGGGGAACACCGGGGAGCTGTTTTTT.

This clonotype was observed at least ten times. CDR3 DNA sequence: TGCAGTGCTTCTCCGGCCGGGAGAGCCTCCTACGAGCAGTACTTC. Encoded protein: CSASPAGRASYEQYF. V and J are TRBV20-1 and TRBJ2-7; D perhaps matches TRBD2 (6 bases). The CDR3 totals 15 residues. V shed 5 bases and J shed 0 bases, with 17 bases lying between them. Germline lookup yields CDR1 DFQATT and CDR2 SNEGSKA (reference sequence).

This clonotype has ten or more counts. The chain joins TRBV7-3 to TRBJ2-1; D is perhaps TRBD1 (6 bases). Per germline, CDR1 SGHTA and CDR2 FQGTGA. The CDR3 consists of 13 residues. The V end lost 3 bases, the J end lost 7 bases, and 10 bases lay between the germline ends. CDR3 DNA sequence: TGTGCCAGCAGCTTGAACACAGGGAATGAGCAGTTCTTC. This translates into CASSLNTGNEQFF. Using reference TRBV7-3 and TRBJ2-1 for the parts outside the CDR3, the full variable domain is GAGVSQTPSNKVTEKGKYVELRCDPISGHTALYWYRQSLGQGPEFLIYFQGTGAADDSGLPNDRFFAVRPEGSVSTLKIQRTERGDSAVYLCASSLNTGNEQFFGPGTRLTVL.

Many counts were recorded for this clonotype. CDR3 in DNA: TGCAGTGCTAGTGGTCTAGCGGGTGACATTCAGTACTTC. Encoded protein: CSASGLAGDIQYF. The rearrangement links TRBV20-1 to TRBJ2-4, with 8 nucleotides matching TRBD2. J lost 8 bases, V lost 3 bases, and 6 bases had no gene match. This CDR3 is built from 13 residues. Germline CDR1 is DFQATT and CDR2 is SNEGSKA (reference sequence).